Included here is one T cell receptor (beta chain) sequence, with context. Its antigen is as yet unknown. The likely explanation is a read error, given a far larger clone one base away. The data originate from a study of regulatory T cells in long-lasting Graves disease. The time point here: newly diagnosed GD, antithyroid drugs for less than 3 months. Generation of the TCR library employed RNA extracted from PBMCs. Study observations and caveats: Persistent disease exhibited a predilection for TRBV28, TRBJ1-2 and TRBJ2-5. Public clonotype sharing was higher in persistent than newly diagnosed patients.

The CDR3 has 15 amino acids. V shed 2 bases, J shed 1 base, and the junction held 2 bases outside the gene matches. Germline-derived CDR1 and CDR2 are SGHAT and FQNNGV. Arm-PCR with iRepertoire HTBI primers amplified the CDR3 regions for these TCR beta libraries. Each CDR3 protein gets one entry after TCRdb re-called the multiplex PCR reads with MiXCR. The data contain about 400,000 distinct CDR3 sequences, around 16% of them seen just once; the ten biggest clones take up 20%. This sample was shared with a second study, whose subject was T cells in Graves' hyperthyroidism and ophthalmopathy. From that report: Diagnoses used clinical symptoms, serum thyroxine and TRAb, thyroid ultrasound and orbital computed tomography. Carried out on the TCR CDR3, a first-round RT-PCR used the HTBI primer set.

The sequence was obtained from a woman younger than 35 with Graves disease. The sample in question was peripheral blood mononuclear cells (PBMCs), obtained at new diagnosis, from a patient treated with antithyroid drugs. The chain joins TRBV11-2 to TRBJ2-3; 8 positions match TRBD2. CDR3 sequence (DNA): TGTGCCAGCAGCTTACCGACTAGCGGCACAGATACGCAGTATTTT. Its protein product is CASSLPTSGTDTQYF.